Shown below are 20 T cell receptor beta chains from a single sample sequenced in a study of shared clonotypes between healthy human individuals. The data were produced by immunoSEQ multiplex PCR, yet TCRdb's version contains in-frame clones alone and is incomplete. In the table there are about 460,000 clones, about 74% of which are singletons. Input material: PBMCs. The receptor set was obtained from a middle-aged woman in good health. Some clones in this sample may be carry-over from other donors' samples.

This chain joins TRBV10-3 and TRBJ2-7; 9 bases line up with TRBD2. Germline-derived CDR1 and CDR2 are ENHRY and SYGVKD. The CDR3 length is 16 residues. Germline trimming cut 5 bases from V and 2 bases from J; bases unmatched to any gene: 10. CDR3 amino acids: CAISKRVAGDTYEQYF. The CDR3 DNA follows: TGTGCCATCAGTAAACGCGTAGCGGGAGACACCTACGAGCAGTACTTC.

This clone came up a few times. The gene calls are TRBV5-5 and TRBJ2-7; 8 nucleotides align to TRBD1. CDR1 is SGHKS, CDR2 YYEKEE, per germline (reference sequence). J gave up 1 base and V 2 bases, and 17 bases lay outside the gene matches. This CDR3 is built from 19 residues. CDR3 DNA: TGTGCCAGCAGCTTAGCGGTGAGAACAGGGGGACTGGGGTCCTACGAGCAGTACTTC. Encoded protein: CASSLAVRTGGLGSYEQYF.

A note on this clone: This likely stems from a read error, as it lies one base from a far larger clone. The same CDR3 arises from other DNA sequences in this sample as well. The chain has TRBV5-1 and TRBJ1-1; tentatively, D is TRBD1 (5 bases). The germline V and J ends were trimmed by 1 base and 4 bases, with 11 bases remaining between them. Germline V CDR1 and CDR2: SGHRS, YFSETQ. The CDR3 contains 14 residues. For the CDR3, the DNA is TGCGCCAGCAGCTTGAGGACGGGGGGCACTGAAGCTTTCTTT. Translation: CASSLRTGGTEAFF.

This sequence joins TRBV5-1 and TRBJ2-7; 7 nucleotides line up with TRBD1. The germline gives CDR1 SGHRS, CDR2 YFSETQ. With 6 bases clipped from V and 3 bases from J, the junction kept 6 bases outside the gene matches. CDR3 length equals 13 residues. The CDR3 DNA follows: TGCGCCAGCACCTACTCAGGGGGCTACGAGCAGTACTTC. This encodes CASTYSGGYEQYF.

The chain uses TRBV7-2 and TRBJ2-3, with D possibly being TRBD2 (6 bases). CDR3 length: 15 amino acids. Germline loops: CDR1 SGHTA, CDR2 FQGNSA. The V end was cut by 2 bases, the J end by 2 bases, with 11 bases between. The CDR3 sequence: CASSLRESITDTQYF. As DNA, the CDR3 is TGTGCCAGCAGCTTACGGGAGTCGATCACAGATACGCAGTATTTT.

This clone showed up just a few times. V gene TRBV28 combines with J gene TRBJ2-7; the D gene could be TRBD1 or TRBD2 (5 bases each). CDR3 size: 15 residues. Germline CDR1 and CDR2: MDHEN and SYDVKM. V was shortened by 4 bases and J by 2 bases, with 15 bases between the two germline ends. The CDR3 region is CASSSLPGPTYEQYF. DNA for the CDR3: TGTGCCAGCAGTTCCCTCCCGGGACCCACCTACGAGCAGTACTTC.

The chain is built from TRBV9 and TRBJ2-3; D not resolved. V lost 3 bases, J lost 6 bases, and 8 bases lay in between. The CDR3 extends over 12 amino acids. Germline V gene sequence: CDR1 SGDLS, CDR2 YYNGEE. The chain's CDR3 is CASSDLRDTQYF. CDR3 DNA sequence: TGTGCCAGCAGCGACCTCCGCGATACGCAGTATTTT.

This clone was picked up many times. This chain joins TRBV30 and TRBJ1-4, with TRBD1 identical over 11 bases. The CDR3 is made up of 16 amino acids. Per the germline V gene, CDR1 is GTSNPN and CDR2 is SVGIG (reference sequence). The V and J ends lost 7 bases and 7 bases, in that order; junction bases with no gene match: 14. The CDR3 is CAFSTGTGGIGEKLFF. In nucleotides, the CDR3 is TGTGCCTTTTCTACCGGGACAGGGGGGATTGGTGAAAAACTGTTTTTT.

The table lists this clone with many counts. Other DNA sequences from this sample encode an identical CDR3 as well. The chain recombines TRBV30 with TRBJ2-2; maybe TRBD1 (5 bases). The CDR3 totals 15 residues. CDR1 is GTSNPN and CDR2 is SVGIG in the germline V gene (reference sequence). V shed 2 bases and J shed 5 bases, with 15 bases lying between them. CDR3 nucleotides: TGTGCCTGGAGTCCCCAGGGCGCGGAAACCGGGGAGCTGTTTTTT. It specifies CAWSPQGAETGELFF.

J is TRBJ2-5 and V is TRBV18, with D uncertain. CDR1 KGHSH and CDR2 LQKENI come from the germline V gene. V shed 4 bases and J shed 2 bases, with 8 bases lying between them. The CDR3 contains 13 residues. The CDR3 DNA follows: TGTGCCAGCTCACTAACTGAACAAGAGACCCAGTACTTC. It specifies CASSLTEQETQYF.

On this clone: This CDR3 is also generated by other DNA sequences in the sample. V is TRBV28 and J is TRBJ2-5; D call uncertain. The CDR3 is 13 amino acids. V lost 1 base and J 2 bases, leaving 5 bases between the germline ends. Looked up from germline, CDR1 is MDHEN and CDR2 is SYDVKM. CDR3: CASSLSPQETQYF. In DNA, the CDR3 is TGTGCCAGCAGTTTATCTCCACAAGAGACCCAGTACTTC.

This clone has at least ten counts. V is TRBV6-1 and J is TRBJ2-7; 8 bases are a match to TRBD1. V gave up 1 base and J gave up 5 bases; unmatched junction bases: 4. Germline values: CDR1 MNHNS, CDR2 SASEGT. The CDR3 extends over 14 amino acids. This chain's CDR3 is CASSEGTGIDEQYF. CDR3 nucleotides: TGTGCCAGCAGTGAAGGGACAGGGATCGACGAGCAGTACTTC.

CDR3 amino acids: CASSLATDLEAFF. Here the CDR3 DNA reads TGCGCCAGCAGCTTGGCCACAGATCTTGAAGCTTTCTTT. The chain carries TRBV5-1 and TRBJ1-1; D is unresolved. In germline, CDR1 is SGHRS, CDR2 YFSETQ. This CDR3 is 13 amino acids long. V lost 0 bases to trimming and J lost 7 bases, with 10 bases between them. Supplemented by reference TRBV5-1 and TRBJ1-1, the full variable domain reads KAGVTQTPRYLIKTRGQQVTLSCSPISGHRSVSWYQQTPGQGLQFLFEYFSETQRNKGNFPGRFSGRQFSNSRSEMNVSTLELGDSALYLCASSLATDLEAFFGQGTRLTVV.

This chain's CDR3 is CASGGGEPYNEQFF. CDR3 nucleotide sequence: TGTGCCAGCGGGGGAGGGGAACCCTACAATGAGCAGTTCTTC. This chain links TRBV7-6 with TRBJ2-1; 7 bases map to TRBD2. CDR3 length equals 14 residues. V shed 8 bases and J 2 bases; nucleotides not matched to a gene: 6. CDR1 is SGHVS, CDR2 FNYEAQ, per germline.

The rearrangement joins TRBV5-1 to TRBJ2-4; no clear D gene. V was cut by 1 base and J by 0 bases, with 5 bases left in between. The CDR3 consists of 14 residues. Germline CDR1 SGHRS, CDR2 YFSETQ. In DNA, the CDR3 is TGCGCCAGCAGCTTGAGCCTAGCCAAAAACATTCAGTACTTC. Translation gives CASSLSLAKNIQYF.

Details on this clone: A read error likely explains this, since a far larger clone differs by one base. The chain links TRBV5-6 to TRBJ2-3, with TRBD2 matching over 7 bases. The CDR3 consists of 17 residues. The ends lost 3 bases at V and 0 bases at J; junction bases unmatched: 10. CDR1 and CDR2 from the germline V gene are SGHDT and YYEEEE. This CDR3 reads CASSWTRGHASTDTQYF. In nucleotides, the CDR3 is TGTGCCAGCAGCTGGACTAGAGGACATGCTAGCACAGATACGCAGTATTTT.

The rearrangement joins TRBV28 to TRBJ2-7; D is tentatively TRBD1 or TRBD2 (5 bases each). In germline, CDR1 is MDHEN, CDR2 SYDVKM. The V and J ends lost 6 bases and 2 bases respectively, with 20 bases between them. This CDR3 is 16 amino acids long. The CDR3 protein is CASRTGASRLTYEQYF. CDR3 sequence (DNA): TGTGCCAGCAGGACCGGGGCTAGCCGTCTAACCTACGAGCAGTACTTC.

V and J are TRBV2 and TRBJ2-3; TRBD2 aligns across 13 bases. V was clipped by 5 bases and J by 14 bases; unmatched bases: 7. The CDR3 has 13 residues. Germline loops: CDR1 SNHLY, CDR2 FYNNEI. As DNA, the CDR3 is TGTGCCAGCAGTCCTGGGACTAGCGGGAAGCCGTATTTT. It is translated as CASSPGTSGKPYF.

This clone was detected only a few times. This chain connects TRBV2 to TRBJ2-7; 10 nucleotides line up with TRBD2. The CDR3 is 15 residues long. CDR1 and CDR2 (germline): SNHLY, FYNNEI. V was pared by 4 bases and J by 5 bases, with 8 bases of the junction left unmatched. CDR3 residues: CASSGDSGRADEQYF. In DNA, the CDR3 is TGTGCCAGCAGTGGTGACAGCGGGAGGGCCGACGAGCAGTACTTC.

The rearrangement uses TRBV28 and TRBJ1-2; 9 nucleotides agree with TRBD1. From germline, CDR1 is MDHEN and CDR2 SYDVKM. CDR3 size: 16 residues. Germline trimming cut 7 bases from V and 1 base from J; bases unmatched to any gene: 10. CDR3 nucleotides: TGTGCCAGCACCGCCCGTGGGACAGGGATTAACTATGGCTACACCTTC. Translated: CASTARGTGINYGYTF.